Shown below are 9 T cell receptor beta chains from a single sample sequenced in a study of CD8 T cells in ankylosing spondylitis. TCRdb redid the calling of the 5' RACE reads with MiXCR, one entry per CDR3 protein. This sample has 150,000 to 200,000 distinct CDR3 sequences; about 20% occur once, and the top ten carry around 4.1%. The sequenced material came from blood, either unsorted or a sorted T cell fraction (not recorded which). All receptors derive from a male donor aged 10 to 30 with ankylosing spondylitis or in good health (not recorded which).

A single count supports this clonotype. The DNA for the CDR3 is TGTGCCAGCAGTTCTCCGAGAAGTGGCGAGCAGTACTTC. Translating it yields CASSSPRSGEQYF. The rearrangement joins TRBV27 to TRBJ2-7, with D hard to call. Trimming pared 4 bases from V and 6 bases from J, leaving 13 bases between. CDR1 and CDR2 (germline): MNHEY, SMNVEV (reference sequence). The CDR3 totals 13 residues.

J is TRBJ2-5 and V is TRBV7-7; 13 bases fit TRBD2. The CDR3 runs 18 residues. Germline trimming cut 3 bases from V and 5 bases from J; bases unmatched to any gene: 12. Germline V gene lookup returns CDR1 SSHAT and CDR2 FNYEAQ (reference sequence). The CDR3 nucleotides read TGTGCCAGCAGCTTCGGGACTAGCGGGAACCCCCGGGGGGAGACCCAGTACTTC. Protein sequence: CASSFGTSGNPRGETQYF.

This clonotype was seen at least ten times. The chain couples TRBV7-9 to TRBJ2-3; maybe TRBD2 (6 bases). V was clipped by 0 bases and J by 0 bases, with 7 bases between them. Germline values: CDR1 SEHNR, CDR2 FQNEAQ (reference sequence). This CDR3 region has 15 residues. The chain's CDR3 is CASSLAGGSTDTQYF. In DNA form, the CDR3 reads TGTGCCAGCAGCTTAGCGGGAGGTAGCACAGATACGCAGTATTTT.

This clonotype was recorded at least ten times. CDR3 loop: CASSRFPAGYNEQFF. CDR3 coding DNA: TGTGCCAGCAGCAGATTCCCAGCGGGTTACAATGAGCAGTTCTTC. The chain joins TRBV21-1 to TRBJ2-1; the D call TRBD2 from the table was never checked on the DNA. TRBV21-1 is a documented pseudogene. The CDR3 consists of 15 residues.

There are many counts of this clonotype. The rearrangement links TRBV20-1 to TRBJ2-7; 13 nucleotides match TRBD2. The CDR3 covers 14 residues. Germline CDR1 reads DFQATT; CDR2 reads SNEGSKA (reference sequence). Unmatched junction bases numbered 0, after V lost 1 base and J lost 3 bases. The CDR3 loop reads CSARGTSGSYEQYF. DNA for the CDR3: TGCAGTGCTAGAGGGACTAGCGGGAGCTACGAGCAGTACTTC.

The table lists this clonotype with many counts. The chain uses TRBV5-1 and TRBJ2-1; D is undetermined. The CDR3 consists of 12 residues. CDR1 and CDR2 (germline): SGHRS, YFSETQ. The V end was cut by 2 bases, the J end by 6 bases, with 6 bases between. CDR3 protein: CASSFVSNEQFF. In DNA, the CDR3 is TGCGCCAGCAGCTTCGTTAGCAATGAGCAGTTCTTC.

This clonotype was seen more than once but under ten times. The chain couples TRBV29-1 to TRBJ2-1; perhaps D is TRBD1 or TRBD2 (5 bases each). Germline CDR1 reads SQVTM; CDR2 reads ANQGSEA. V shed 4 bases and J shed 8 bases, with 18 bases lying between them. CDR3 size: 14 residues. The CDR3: CSVVGTYADYEQFF. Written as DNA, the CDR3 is TGCAGCGTTGTGGGGACCTACGCTGACTATGAGCAGTTCTTC.

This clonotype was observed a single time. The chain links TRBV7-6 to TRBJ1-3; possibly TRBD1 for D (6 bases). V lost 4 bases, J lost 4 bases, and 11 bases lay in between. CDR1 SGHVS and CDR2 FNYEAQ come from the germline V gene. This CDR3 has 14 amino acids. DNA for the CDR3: TGTGCCAGCAGCTCGACAGGAGGCGGAAACACCATATATTTT. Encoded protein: CASSSTGGGNTIYF.

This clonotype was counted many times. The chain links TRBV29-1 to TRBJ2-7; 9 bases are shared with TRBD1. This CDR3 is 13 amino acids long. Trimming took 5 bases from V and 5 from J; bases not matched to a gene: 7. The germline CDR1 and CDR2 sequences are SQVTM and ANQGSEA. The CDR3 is CSVSGTGRNEQYF. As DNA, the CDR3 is TGCAGCGTTTCCGGGACAGGGAGGAACGAGCAGTACTTC.